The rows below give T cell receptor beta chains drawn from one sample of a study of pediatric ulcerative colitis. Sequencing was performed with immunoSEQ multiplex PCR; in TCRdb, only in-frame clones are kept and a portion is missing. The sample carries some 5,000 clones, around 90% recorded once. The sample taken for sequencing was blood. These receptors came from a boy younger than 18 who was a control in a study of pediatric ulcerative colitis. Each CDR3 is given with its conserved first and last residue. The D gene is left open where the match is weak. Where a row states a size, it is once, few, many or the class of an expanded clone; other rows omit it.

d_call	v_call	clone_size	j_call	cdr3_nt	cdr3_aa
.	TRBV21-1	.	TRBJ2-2	TGTGCCAGCAGCAAATCAGGGAAGGATTCTCCGGGACTAGCGGAACTCACGAACACCGGGGAGCTGTTTTTT	CASSKSGKDSPGLAELTNTGELFF
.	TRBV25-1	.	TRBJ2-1	TGTGCCAGCAGTGTCGCCGAGATAGCCTACAATGAGCAGTTCTTC	CASSVAEIAYNEQFF
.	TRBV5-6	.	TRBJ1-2	TGTGCCAGCAGCTCAGGACAGTTCTATGGCTACACCTTC	CASSSGQFYGYTF
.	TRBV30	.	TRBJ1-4	TGTGCCTGGAGTGGAGGGCCTAATGAAAAACTGTTTTTT	CAWSGGPNEKLFF
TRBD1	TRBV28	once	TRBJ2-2	TGTGCCAGCAGTTTAGGGGAGACAGGGGTAACCGGGGAGCTGTTTTTT	CASSLGETGVTGELFF
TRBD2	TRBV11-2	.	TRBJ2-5	TGTGCCAGCAGCTTCGGACTAGCGGGAGGGCCGGACCAAGAGACCCAGTACTTC	CASSFGLAGGPDQETQYF
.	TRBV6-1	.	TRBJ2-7	TGTGCCAGCAGCCGGGACATACGAACCTACGAGCAGTACTTC	CASSRDIRTYEQYF
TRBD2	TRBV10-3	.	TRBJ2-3	TGTGCCATCAGTGGTGGCGGGAGAATGGATACGCAGTATTTT	CAISGGGRMDTQYF
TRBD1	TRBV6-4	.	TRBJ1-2	TGTGCCAGCAGTGACTCGCCTACAGGGGGGTATGGCTACACCTTC	CASSDSPTGGYGYTF
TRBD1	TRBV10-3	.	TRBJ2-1	TGTGCCATCAGTGATTGGACAGGGGCCGATGAGCAGTTCTTC	CAISDWTGADEQFF
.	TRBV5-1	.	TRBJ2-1	TGCGCCAGCAGCCCCACGCCGACAGTTTACAATGAGCAGTTCTTC	CASSPTPTVYNEQFF
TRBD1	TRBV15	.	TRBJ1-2	TGTGCCACCTACGCGGACAGGGATAAGACTAACTATGGCTACACCTTC	CATYADRDKTNYGYTF
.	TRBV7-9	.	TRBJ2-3	TGTGCCAGCAGCTTAGGAGTAGCGGGCACAGATACGCAGTATTTT	CASSLGVAGTDTQYF
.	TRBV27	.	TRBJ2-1	TGTGCCAGCAGTTTTCGTGAGGCATCCGAGCAGTTCTTC	CASSFREASEQFF
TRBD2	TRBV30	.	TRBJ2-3	TGTGCCTGGAGTCGAGGTAGCGGGAGCGCAGATACGCAGTATTTT	CAWSRGSGSADTQYF
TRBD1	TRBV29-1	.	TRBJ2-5	TGCAGCGTTGAGAGCGGACAGGTCGTGTACTTC	CSVESGQVVYF
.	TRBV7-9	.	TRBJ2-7	TGTGCCAGCAGCCCCGAGACCATCGGAGGCGAGCAGTACTTC	CASSPETIGGEQYF
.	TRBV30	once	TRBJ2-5	TGTGCCTGGAGTCTGAGTTTGGAGACCCAGTACTTC	CAWSLSLETQYF
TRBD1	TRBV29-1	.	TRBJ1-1	TGCAGCGTTGGACCGATTAAATTGACAGGGACTGAAGCTTTCTTT	CSVGPIKLTGTEAFF
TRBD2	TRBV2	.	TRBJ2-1	TGTGCCAGCAGTGAAGCGCGGGGTGGGCTAGCGGGATGGCGGTTTAATGAGCAGTTCTTC	CASSEARGGLAGWRFNEQFF
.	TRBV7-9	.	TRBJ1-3	TGTGCCAGCAGCTGGAATCCGGGGAACACCATATATTTT	CASSWNPGNTIYF
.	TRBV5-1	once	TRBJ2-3	TGCGCCAGCAGCTTAGGGACGAGCGGAGATACGCAGTATTTT	CASSLGTSGDTQYF
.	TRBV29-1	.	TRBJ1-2	TGCAGCGTTGGTATAGGGGACTATGGCTACACCTTC	CSVGIGDYGYTF
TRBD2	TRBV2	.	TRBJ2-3	TGTGCCAGCGAGGGACTAGCGGGAGCAGATACGCAGTATTTT	CASEGLAGADTQYF
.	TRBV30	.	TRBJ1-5	TGTGCCTGGAGTGGAGGGAATCAGCCCCAGCATTTT	CAWSGGNQPQHF
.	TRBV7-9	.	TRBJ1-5	TGTGCCAGCAGCTTCGACTCCGGTCAGCCCCAGCATTTT	CASSFDSGQPQHF
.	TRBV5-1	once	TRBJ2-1	TGCGCCAGCCACGCGTCCTACAATGAGCAGTTCTTC	CASHASYNEQFF
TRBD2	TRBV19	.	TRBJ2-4	TGTGCCAGTAGTATTCCGGGCGGGGGAGACATTCAGTACTTC	CASSIPGGGDIQYF
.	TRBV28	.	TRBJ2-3	TGTGCCAGCAACCACGACCCCCGGGACCACGGGGGCACAGATACGCAGTATTTT	CASNHDPRDHGGTDTQYF
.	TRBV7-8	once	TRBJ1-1	TGTGCCAGCAGCTGGGGGGATACCGAAGCTTTCTTT	CASSWGDTEAFF
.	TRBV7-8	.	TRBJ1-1	TGTGCCAGCAGCTTAGCGCGGGTTTACACTGAAGCTTTCTTT	CASSLARVYTEAFF
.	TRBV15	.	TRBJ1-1	TGTGCCACCAGCAGAGATCTCGCAGGGGTCGTCGAAGCTTTCTTT	CATSRDLAGVVEAFF
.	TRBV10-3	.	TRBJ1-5	TGTGCCATCAGTGCCGGGACATCTTCTCAGCCCCAGCATTTT	CAISAGTSSQPQHF
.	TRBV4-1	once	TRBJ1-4	TGCGCCAGCAGCCGTGATAGGGGTAATGAAAAACTGTTTTTT	CASSRDRGNEKLFF
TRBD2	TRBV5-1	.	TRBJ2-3	TGCGCCAGCAGCTTCACTAGCGGGAGGGCCGAGGATACGCAGTATTTT	CASSFTSGRAEDTQYF
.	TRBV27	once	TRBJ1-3	TGTGCCAGCAGCAAAAATACAGGGACTGGAAACACCATATATTTT	CASSKNTGTGNTIYF
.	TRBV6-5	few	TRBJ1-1	TGTGCCAGCAGGTCAGGGATGAACACTGAAGCTTTCTTT	CASRSGMNTEAFF
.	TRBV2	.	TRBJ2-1	TGTGCCAGCAGTGAGATGGGGTTCTCCTACAATGAGCAGTTCTTC	CASSEMGFSYNEQFF
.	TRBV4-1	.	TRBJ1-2	TGCGCCAGCAGCCCTCCCCCCTGGAGGGCTACTAACTATGGCTACACCTTC	CASSPPPWRATNYGYTF
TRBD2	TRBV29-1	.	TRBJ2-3	TGCAGCGACGTAGCGGGAGGGATAGATACGCAGTATTTT	CSDVAGGIDTQYF
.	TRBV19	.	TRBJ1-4	TGTGCCAGCCAATGGGGGCTGGGGGAAAAACTGTTTTTT	CASQWGLGEKLFF
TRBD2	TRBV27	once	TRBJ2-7	TGTGCCACCGGCACGGGGGGTTTAGGTGAGCAGTACTTC	CATGTGGLGEQYF
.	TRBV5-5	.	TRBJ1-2	TGTGCCAGCAGCGTGGGGGCGGGTGGCTACACCTTC	CASSVGAGGYTF
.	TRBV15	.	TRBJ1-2	TGTGCCACCAGCAGAGATAGAGGGAATGGTTATGGCTACACCTTC	CATSRDRGNGYGYTF
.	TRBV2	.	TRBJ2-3	TGTGCCAGCACCCCGCTAGCGTCCGCAGATACGCAGTATTTT	CASTPLASADTQYF
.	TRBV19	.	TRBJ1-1	TGTGCCAGTAGTACTTATTCGAAGACTGAAGCTTTCTTT	CASSTYSKTEAFF
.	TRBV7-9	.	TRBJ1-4	TGTGCCAGCAGCCAAACTCCCCTAGGGGTAGGAAATGAAAAACTGTTTTTT	CASSQTPLGVGNEKLFF
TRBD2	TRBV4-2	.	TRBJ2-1	TGTGCCAGCAGCCACCCGGGACTAGCGGGGGGGGCCTACAATGAGCAGTTCTTC	CASSHPGLAGGAYNEQFF
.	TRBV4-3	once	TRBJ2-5	TGCGCCAGCAGCCAAGATACCAGCGGGTCTTCCTGGGAGACCCAGTACTTC	CASSQDTSGSSWETQYF
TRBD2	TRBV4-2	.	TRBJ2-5	TGTGCCAGCAGCCAAGCAACCGGGACTAGCGGGAGGGTACTGTTGGAGACCCAGTACTTC	CASSQATGTSGRVLLETQYF
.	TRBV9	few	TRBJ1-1	TGTGCCAGCAGCGTAGCTGGGGGGAACACTGAAGCTTTCTTT	CASSVAGGNTEAFF
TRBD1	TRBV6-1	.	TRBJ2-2	TGTGCCAGCAGTCCACGGACAGGGAAAGACGGGGAGCTGTTTTTT	CASSPRTGKDGELFF
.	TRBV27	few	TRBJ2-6	TGTGCCAGCACCCGCCGGGGATTTCACGCTGGGGCCAACGTCCTGACTTTC	CASTRRGFHAGANVLTF